This entry lists 23 T cell receptor beta chains sequenced from one sample in a study of graft-versus-host responses after intestinal transplantation. Repertoires were generated with immunoSEQ multiplex PCR, while TCRdb's copy carries only in-frame clones and drops some. Among 20,000 to 25,000 clones listed, around three quarters were seen once. Graft material was processed, releasing intraepithelial and lamina propria lymphocytes. The source material was ileum tissue, sampled 12 days after intestinal transplant. The receptors here all came from a human patient who received an intestinal transplant, so some T cells may come from the graft donor.

The chain joins TRBV29-1 to TRBJ2-7, with D possibly TRBD2 on 6 matching bases. The CDR3 covers 15 residues. The germline V and J ends were trimmed by 0 bases and 1 base, with 13 bases remaining between them. CDR1 and CDR2 from the germline V gene are SQVTM and ANQGSEA. DNA of the CDR3: TGCAGCGTTGAAGACATGACGGGGGATTCCTACGAGCAGTACTTC. Protein product: CSVEDMTGDSYEQYF.

CDR3 DNA: TGCGCCAGCAGCCAATTGGGTGGGCCTACGCAGTATTTT. This codes for CASSQLGGPTQYF. This chain connects TRBV4-1 to TRBJ2-3, with no clear D. V lost 2 bases to trimming and J lost 8 bases, with 11 bases between them. CDR1 and CDR2 (germline): MGHRA, YSYEKL. The CDR3 has 13 residues.

This clone came up once. This rearrangement joins TRBV4-1 to TRBJ1-1; D remains unclear. Germline values: CDR1 MGHRA, CDR2 YSYEKL. This CDR3 is built from 13 residues. V gave up 4 bases and J gave up 2 bases, with 8 bases separating them. The CDR3 reads CASSPTGNTEAFF. CDR3 sequence (DNA): TGCGCCAGCAGCCCGACGGGAAACACTGAAGCTTTCTTT.

The chain has TRBV27 and TRBJ2-7, with D maybe TRBD1 (7 bases). Germline loops: CDR1 MNHEY, CDR2 SMNVEV (reference sequence). This CDR3 spans 15 amino acids. The ends were cut back, 0 bases at V and 5 bases at J, with 14 bases in the middle. CDR3 loop: CASSLSPGGFNEQYF. In nucleotides, the CDR3 is TGTGCCAGCAGTTTATCGCCAGGGGGGTTTAACGAGCAGTACTTC.

The rearrangement links TRBV2 to TRBJ2-1, with 16 nucleotides matching TRBD2. The J segment lost 2 bases and the V segment lost 4 bases, leaving 8 bases of the junction unmatched. The CDR3 has 19 residues. Germline V gene lookup returns CDR1 SNHLY and CDR2 FYNNEI. This CDR3 reads CASSVVVGTSGGAYNEQFF. The CDR3 DNA reads TGTGCCAGCAGTGTTGTGGTTGGGACTAGCGGGGGGGCCTACAATGAGCAGTTCTTC.

V is TRBV13 and J is TRBJ2-3; the match to TRBD1 covers 9 bases. J lost 5 bases, V lost 0 bases, and 9 bases had no gene match. CDR1 is PRHDT, CDR2 FYEKMQ, per germline (reference sequence). CDR3 size: 17 residues. The CDR3 spells CASSLGQGAVGRDTQYF. As DNA, the CDR3 is TGTGCCAGCAGCTTAGGACAGGGGGCGGTGGGGAGAGATACGCAGTATTTT.

The chain links TRBV5-6 to TRBJ2-3, with D tentatively TRBD1 (5 bases). The CDR3 sequence is 14 residues long. V was shortened by 0 bases and J by 9 bases, with 14 bases between the two germline ends. Germline V gene lookup returns CDR1 SGHDT and CDR2 YYEEEE. CDR3: CASSLATTEETQYF. The CDR3 DNA reads as TGTGCCAGCAGCTTGGCGACGACAGAGGAGACGCAGTATTTT. The entire variable domain, with the rest obtained from reference TRBV5-6 and TRBJ2-3, is as follows: DAGVTQSPTHLIKTRGQQVTLRCSPKSGHDTVSWYQQALGQGPQFIFQYYEEEERQRGNFPDRFSGHQFPNYSSELNVNALLLGDSALYLCASSLATTEETQYFGPGTRLTVL.

The V and J genes are TRBV5-1 and TRBJ2-7; 10 bases are a match to TRBD1. The length of the CDR3 is 14 residues. The V gene's germline CDR1 is SGHRS and CDR2 YFSETQ. The V and J ends lost 3 bases and 3 bases, in that order; junction bases with no gene match: 3. Written as DNA, the CDR3 is TGCGCCAGCAGCTGGGACAGGGGAAACTACGAGCAGTACTTC. Its translation: CASSWDRGNYEQYF.

V is TRBV7-9 and J is TRBJ1-2; D not resolved. V lost 5 bases, J lost 2 bases, and 9 bases lay in between. Germline V CDR1 and CDR2: SEHNR, FQNEAQ (reference sequence). This CDR3 spans 13 amino acids. CDR3 coding DNA: TGTGCCAGCAGCATCCTCACAAACTATGGCTACACCTTC. This codes for CASSILTNYGYTF.

The chain uses TRBV6-5 and TRBJ2-7; 14 nucleotides match TRBD2. The CDR3 runs 14 residues. Germline assignment: CDR1 MNHEY and CDR2 SVGAGI. The V gene end was trimmed by 5 bases and the J gene end by 6 bases; junction bases not matched to a gene: 3. This CDR3 reads CASSGLAGGGEQYF. CDR3 coding DNA: TGTGCCAGCAGTGGACTAGCGGGGGGTGGCGAGCAGTACTTC.

This chain joins TRBV7-9 and TRBJ1-1; 12 positions match TRBD1. CDR1 is SEHNR and CDR2 is FQNEAQ in the germline V gene (reference sequence). CDR3 size: 17 residues. V lost 5 bases to trimming and J lost 0 bases; unmatched junction nucleotides: 7. The chain's CDR3 is CASSQGTGGMLNTEAFF. CDR3 sequence (DNA): TGTGCCAGCAGCCAAGGGACAGGGGGCATGTTGAACACTGAAGCTTTCTTT. Variable domain in full (rest from reference TRBV7-9 and TRBJ1-1): DTGVSQNPRHKITKRGQNVTFRCDPISEHNRLYWYRQTLGQGPEFLTYFQNEAQLEKSRLLSDRFSAERPKGSFSTLEIQRTEQGDSAMYLCASSQGTGGMLNTEAFFGQGTRLTVV.

This chain uses TRBV5-5 with TRBJ2-5; maybe TRBD2 (5 bases). Germline V CDR1 and CDR2: SGHKS, YYEKEE (reference sequence). V gave up 0 bases and J gave up 4 bases, with 13 bases separating them. There are 15 residues in the CDR3. The CDR3 is CASSLGVTGLETQYF. The CDR3 DNA is TGTGCCAGCAGCTTGGGAGTTACTGGACTAGAGACCCAGTACTTC.

The rearrangement joins TRBV9 to TRBJ2-3; 8 bases fit TRBD2. With V trimmed by 4 bases and J by 5 bases, 9 bases remained unmatched. Germline CDR1 reads SGDLS; CDR2 reads YYNGEE. The CDR3 is 15 residues long. CDR3 coding DNA: TGTGCCAGCAGCTTTTTCGGGGGGGCGGGAGATACGCAGTATTTT. Translated, it gives CASSFFGGAGDTQYF. The full variable domain, completed using reference TRBV9 and TRBJ2-3, is DSGVTQTPKHLITATGQRVTLRCSPRSGDLSVYWYQQSLDQGLQFLIQYYNGEERAKGNILERFSAQQFPDLHSELNLSSLELGDSALYFCASSFFGGAGDTQYFGPGTRLTVL.

This sequence joins TRBV6-5 and TRBJ1-3, with D possibly being TRBD1 (5 bases). Trimming left V 2 bases short and J 3 bases short, with 11 bases between. The CDR3 is made up of 15 amino acids. CDR1 is MNHEY and CDR2 is SVGAGI in the germline V gene. The CDR3 bases are TGTGCCAGCAGTTACGAAGGGGCAGGTGGAAACACCATATATTTT. Translation: CASSYEGAGGNTIYF.

The chain combines TRBV2 with TRBJ2-2, with a possible D match to TRBD1 (5 bases). Germline loops: CDR1 SNHLY, CDR2 FYNNEI. V lost 10 bases and J lost 1, with 10 bases in between. The CDR3 loop spans 13 amino acids. CDR3 sequence (DNA): TGTGCCACCGACAGATTGAACACCGGGGAGCTGTTTTTT. Translation gives CATDRLNTGELFF.

The V gene is TRBV7-2, the J gene TRBJ2-1; 7 bases map to TRBD2. The CDR3 is 14 residues long. V lost 3 bases, J lost 6 bases, and 5 bases stayed unmatched. Germline assignment: CDR1 SGHTA and CDR2 FQGNSA. CDR3 loop: CASSFPSGFNEQFF. CDR3 nucleotide sequence: TGTGCCAGCAGCTTCCCTAGCGGATTCAATGAGCAGTTCTTC.

The chain recombines TRBV6-6 with TRBJ2-5, with TRBD1 as a possible D gene (6 bases). Looked up from germline, CDR1 is MNHNY and CDR2 is SVGAGI (reference sequence). CDR3 length equals 15 residues. The V gene lost 6 bases and the J gene lost 5 bases, with 19 bases spanning the gap. In DNA, the CDR3 is TGTGCCAGCAGACCCGAACAGGGCCCTGGGGAGACCCAGTACTTC. Encoded protein: CASRPEQGPGETQYF.

This chain connects TRBV7-9 to TRBJ2-7, with TRBD2 matching over 9 bases. The junction had 8 bases not matched to a gene; V was cut back by 0 bases and J by 2 bases. The germline V gene has CDR1 SEHNR and CDR2 FQNEAQ (reference sequence). The CDR3 has 17 amino acids. The CDR3 sequence: CASSLAGGREQPYEQYF. The CDR3 bases are TGTGCCAGCAGCTTAGCGGGCGGGAGGGAGCAACCCTACGAGCAGTACTTC. Complete variable domain (other parts from reference TRBV7-9 and TRBJ2-7): DTGVSQNPRHKITKRGQNVTFRCDPISEHNRLYWYRQTLGQGPEFLTYFQNEAQLEKSRLLSDRFSAERPKGSFSTLEIQRTEQGDSAMYLCASSLAGGREQPYEQYFGPGTRLTVT.

The chain couples TRBV27 to TRBJ1-1; D is unresolved. Per germline, CDR1 MNHEY and CDR2 SMNVEV (reference sequence). The germline V and J ends were trimmed by 4 bases and 3 bases, with 9 bases remaining between them. There are 13 residues in the CDR3. The CDR3 region is CASSWTGYTEAFF. CDR3 bases: TGTGCCAGCAGTTGGACGGGGTACACTGAAGCTTTCTTT.

This clone was seen only a few times. This chain uses TRBV30 with TRBJ2-2; maybe TRBD2 (7 bases). This CDR3 has 14 amino acids. The germline V gene has CDR1 GTSNPN and CDR2 SVGIG (reference sequence). The ends were cut back, 7 bases at V and 3 bases at J, with 15 bases in the middle. As DNA, the CDR3 is TGTGCCTATAGGGGGGGCTACGACACCGGGGAGCTGTTTTTT. Encoded protein: CAYRGGYDTGELFF.

The chain combines TRBV7-9 with TRBJ1-2; D gene uncertain. Germline V gene sequence: CDR1 SEHNR, CDR2 FQNEAQ (reference sequence). CDR3 length: 13 residues. The V and J ends lost 4 bases and 8 bases respectively, with 14 bases between them. This CDR3 is CASSSPAVGGYTF. The CDR3 DNA is TGTGCCAGCAGCTCTCCAGCGGTGGGCGGCTACACCTTC.

The CDR3 spells CASRESRGRRQSENTEAFF. The DNA for the CDR3 is TGTGCCAGCAGGGAAAGCCGCGGGAGGCGCCAAAGTGAGAACACTGAAGCTTTCTTT. V gene TRBV6-4 combines with J gene TRBJ1-1; no reliable D call. The CDR3 totals 19 residues. Per germline, CDR1 MRHNA and CDR2 SNTAGT. The ends were cut back, 6 bases at V and 1 base at J, with 27 bases in the middle.

The sample holds a few counts of this clone. The chain joins TRBV18 to TRBJ2-7, with D possibly being TRBD1 (6 bases). The V end was cut by 6 bases, the J end by 2 bases, with 14 bases between. The CDR3 is 14 amino acids. CDR1 KGHSH and CDR2 LQKENI come from the germline V gene. The CDR3 here is CASSRVRDTYEQYF. The CDR3 DNA is TGTGCCAGCTCGCGGGTTAGGGACACCTACGAGCAGTACTTC.